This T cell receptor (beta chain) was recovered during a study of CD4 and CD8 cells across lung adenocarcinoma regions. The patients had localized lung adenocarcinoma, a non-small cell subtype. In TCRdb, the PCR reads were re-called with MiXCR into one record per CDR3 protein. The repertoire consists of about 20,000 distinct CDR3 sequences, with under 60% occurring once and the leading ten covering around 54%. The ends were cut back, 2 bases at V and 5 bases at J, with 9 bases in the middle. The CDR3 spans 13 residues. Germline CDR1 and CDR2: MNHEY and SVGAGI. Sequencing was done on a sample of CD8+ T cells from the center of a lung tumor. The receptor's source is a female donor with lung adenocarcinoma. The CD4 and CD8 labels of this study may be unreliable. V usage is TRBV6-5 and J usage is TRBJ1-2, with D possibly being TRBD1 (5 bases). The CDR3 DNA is TGTGCCAGCAGTTACAGGGGCGGGTATGGCTACACCTTC. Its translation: CASSYRGGYGYTF.